These 15 T cell receptor beta chains were sequenced from one sample in a study of blood T cells in healthy people across ages. Combining a sample-barcoded 5' primer with a J-beta primer mix, a second PCR ran for about 6 to 11 cycles. One entry per CDR3 protein, called by TCRdb with MiXCR from the 5' RACE reads. In the table there are approximately 770,000 distinct CDR3 sequences, 58% of which are singletons. Material: blood. These receptors originate from a young man in good health.

The sample holds a few counts of this clonotype. The gene calls are TRBV4-3 and TRBJ1-2; D possibly corresponds to TRBD1 (6 bases). Germline loops: CDR1 LGHNA, CDR2 YSLEER. V was cut by 2 bases and J by 3 bases, with 10 bases left in between. This CDR3 has 14 residues. The CDR3 coding sequence is TGCGCCAGCAGCCAACAAACAGGGTACTATGGCTACACCTTC. It specifies CASSQQTGYYGYTF.

The chain recombines TRBV11-2 with TRBJ2-3; D may be TRBD2 (5 bases). CDR3 length: 16 amino acids. Between the trimmed V and J ends, which lost 0 bases and 2 bases, there was a span of 12 bases. Per the germline V gene, CDR1 is SGHAT and CDR2 is FQNNGV. The CDR3 coding sequence is TGTGCCAGCAGCTTAGATGGGAGCTGGACCACAGATACGCAGTATTTT. Protein: CASSLDGSWTTDTQYF.

The chain uses TRBV20-1 and TRBJ2-7; D unclear. The CDR3 runs to 11 residues. The ends were cut back, 3 bases at V and 3 bases at J, with 6 bases in the middle. Germline CDR1 DFQATT, CDR2 SNEGSKA (reference sequence). The CDR3 loop is CSASPGYEQYF. The CDR3 region has the DNA TGCAGTGCTAGTCCTGGCTACGAGCAGTACTTC.

This clonotype was recorded a few times. This chain connects TRBV6-5 to TRBJ2-3; 8 bases line up with TRBD2. Germline values: CDR1 MNHEY, CDR2 SVGAGI. The CDR3 has 16 amino acids. V trimming: 4 bases; J trimming: 2 bases; junction bases outside the gene matches: 8. The DNA of the CDR3 is TGTGCCAGCAGTTCGGTTTCGGGGGGGGACACAGATACGCAGTATTTT. Protein product: CASSSVSGGDTDTQYF.

In this sample, this clonotype turned up a few times. The gene calls are TRBV27 and TRBJ2-1; possible D gene TRBD1, 6 bases. Germline V gene data show CDR1 as MNHEY and CDR2 as SMNVEV (reference sequence). With 4 bases removed from V and 4 bases from J, the gap between germline ends came to 11 bases. This CDR3 spans 14 amino acids. DNA for the CDR3: TGTGCCAGCAGTTCTTGGGACATATACAATGAGCAGTTCTTC. It codes for CASSSWDIYNEQFF.

This clonotype was found once. V is TRBV29-1 and J is TRBJ2-4; a weak D match, TRBD2 (6 bases). The tail of the sequence fits TRBJ2-5 better, so the J call may be wrong. The CDR3 spans 14 residues. Germline V gene sequence: CDR1 SQVTM, CDR2 ANQGSEA. CDR3 DNA: TGCAGCGTTGTGGGGGGACGCCTCCAAGAGACCCAGTACTTC. This codes for CSVVGGRLQETQYF.

V usage is TRBV29-1 and J usage is TRBJ2-7; the match to TRBD1 covers 8 bases. Germline V CDR1 and CDR2: SQVTM, ANQGSEA. V lost 0 bases and J lost 0; bases outside the gene matches: 7. This CDR3 is 16 amino acids long. CDR3 sequence: CSVEETRGPSSYEQYF. The CDR3 DNA reads TGCAGCGTTGAAGAAACCAGGGGGCCCAGCTCCTACGAGCAGTACTTC.

This clonotype was recorded a few times. The gene calls are TRBV20-1 and TRBJ2-5; D is tentatively TRBD1 or TRBD2 (5 bases each). This CDR3 has 15 residues. Trimming cost V 6 bases and J 2 bases, with 19 bases left between them. Looked up from germline, CDR1 is DFQATT and CDR2 is SNEGSKA (reference sequence). The CDR3 here is CSAPRGSREQETQYF. The CDR3 region has the DNA TGCAGTGCCCCGAGGGGTTCGAGGGAGCAAGAGACCCAGTACTTC.

This chain links TRBV6-2 or TRBV6-3 with TRBJ2-2; D perhaps matches TRBD2 (6 bases). Germline CDR1 is MNHEY and CDR2 is SVGEGT. The CDR3 is 15 amino acids. V lost 7 bases, J lost 3 bases, and 15 bases lay in between. CDR3 residues: CASKKVGGDTGELFF. CDR3 nucleotide sequence: TGTGCCAGCAAGAAGGTGGGAGGAGACACCGGGGAGCTGTTTTTT.

As DNA, the CDR3 is TGTGCCAGCAGCCACGTCGGTAGCTCCTACGAGCAGTACTTC. As protein: CASSHVGSSYEQYF. The gene calls are TRBV3-1 and TRBJ2-7; D not certain. V lost 3 bases to trimming and J lost 0 bases, with 9 bases between them. The CDR3 totals 14 residues. Germline CDR1 is LGHDT and CDR2 is YNNKEL (reference sequence).

This clonotype was found once. The chain is built from TRBV5-1 and TRBJ2-7, with D possibly being TRBD1 or TRBD2 (5 bases each). V gave up 4 bases and J gave up 0 bases, with 23 bases separating them. From germline, CDR1 is SGHRS and CDR2 YFSETQ. The CDR3 totals 18 residues. The CDR3 here is CASSHEGNPLRSSYEQYF. The CDR3 nucleotides are TGCGCCAGCAGCCATGAGGGGAACCCATTGAGGAGCTCCTACGAGCAGTACTTC.

Remarks on this clonotype: The junction shows a germline mismatch at one end, possibly a read error. The V gene is TRBV4-1, the J gene TRBJ1-5; a weak D match, TRBD1 (5 bases). This CDR3 comprises 15 residues. Germline assignment: CDR1 MGHRA and CDR2 YSYEKL. CDR3 sequence reads: CAGSPDNGLRQPQHF. The CDR3 region has the DNA TGCGCCGGCAGCCCGGACAATGGGTTGCGTCAGCCCCAGCATTTT.

V gene TRBV19 combines with J gene TRBJ2-7; no clear D gene. Between the trimmed V and J ends, which lost 6 bases and 1 base, there was a span of 16 bases. This CDR3 comprises 15 residues. Germline CDR1 is LNHDA and CDR2 is SQIVND (reference sequence). As DNA, the CDR3 is TGTGCCAGTAGCCCCCTGGATCGCGAGTCCTACGAGCAGTACTTC. It encodes CASSPLDRESYEQYF.

J is TRBJ1-1 and V is TRBV5-1, with D tentatively TRBD1 (6 bases). CDR3 size: 14 residues. Germline lookup yields CDR1 SGHRS and CDR2 YFSETQ. V was trimmed by 5 bases and J by 1 base, leaving 12 bases between them. This CDR3 is CASRAQGPNTEAFF. The CDR3 DNA reads as TGCGCCAGCAGGGCACAGGGCCCGAACACTGAAGCTTTCTTT.

This chain joins TRBV20-1 and TRBJ1-1; D is possibly TRBD1 (6 bases). V shed 6 bases and J shed 3 bases, with 14 bases lying between them. Germline values: CDR1 DFQATT, CDR2 SNEGSKA (reference sequence). CDR3 length equals 13 residues. CDR3 coding DNA: TGCAGTGCAAGGACAGCCACGGACACTGAAGCTTTCTTT. Translation gives CSARTATDTEAFF.